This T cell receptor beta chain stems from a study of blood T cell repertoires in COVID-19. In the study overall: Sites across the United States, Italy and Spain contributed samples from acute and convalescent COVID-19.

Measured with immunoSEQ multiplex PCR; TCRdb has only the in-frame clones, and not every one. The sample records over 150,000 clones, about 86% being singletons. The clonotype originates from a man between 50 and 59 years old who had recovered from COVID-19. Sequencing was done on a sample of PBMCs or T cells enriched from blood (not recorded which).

CDR3 residues: CASSYRLAGAVSQYF. In DNA form, the CDR3 reads TGTGCCAGCAGCTATCGACTAGCGGGGGCCGTGTCCCAGTACTTC. The chain couples TRBV5-5 to TRBJ2-5; the match to TRBD2 covers 12 bases. The V segment lost 3 bases and the J segment 9 bases; nucleotides outside the gene matches: 9. The CDR3 has 15 residues. Germline values: CDR1 SGHKS, CDR2 YYEKEE (reference sequence).